This T cell receptor beta chain was recorded in a study of blood T cell repertoires in COVID-19. Study details: Spain, Italy and the United States supplied samples that represented acute and convalescent COVID-19. Sources were T cells, B-cell-depleted T cells, or PBMCs; the material itself was cDNA or gDNA.

Germline V gene lookup returns CDR1 SGHRS and CDR2 YFSETQ. This CDR3 comprises 15 residues. V was cut by 4 bases and J by 0 bases, with 13 bases left in between. Authors' processing steps: Using reference gene primer amplification, nucleated cell counts were estimated. Here immunoSEQ multiplex PCR was the method, and the copy in TCRdb shows in-frame clones only, minus some. Clone size and V and J calls were adopted from that table, with D and trimming inferred from the DNA. Found here are 200,000 to 250,000 clones, approximately 81% of them singletons; the top ten hold more than 9%. This chain links TRBV5-1 with TRBJ1-1; D is unresolved. Material for sequencing was peripheral blood. The clonotype originates from a woman of 80 years or more with acute or convalescent COVID-19. The CDR3 loop is CASSQPGRMNTEAFF. CDR3 bases: TGCGCCAGCAGCCAACCCGGGAGGATGAACACTGAAGCTTTCTTT. Filled out from reference TRBV5-1 and TRBJ1-1, the complete variable domain reads KAGVTQTPRYLIKTRGQQVTLSCSPISGHRSVSWYQQTPGQGLQFLFEYFSETQRNKGNFPGRFSGRQFSNSRSEMNVSTLELGDSALYLCASSQPGRMNTEAFFGQGTRLTVV.